These 8 T cell receptor beta chains were sequenced from one sample in a study of identical twins. TCRdb re-analysed the 5' RACE reads in MiXCR, keeping a single row per CDR3 protein. This sample has around 490,000 distinct CDR3 sequences, with approximately 20% found just once. This sample also belongs to another study, concerning yellow fever vaccine responses in identical twins.

Sequenced sample: CD4+ T cells sorted from blood. All receptors derive from a woman aged 18-29 years in good health.

CDR3 residues: CASSLHAGQASFEQFF. The CDR3 coding sequence is TGTGCCAGCAGCTTACACGCGGGACAGGCCTCTTTTGAGCAGTTCTTC. The rearrangement joins TRBV7-7 to TRBJ2-1; 8 bases fit TRBD1. The CDR3 loop spans 16 amino acids. Trimming cost V 2 bases and J 9 bases; bases outside gene matches: 12. CDR1 is SSHAT, CDR2 FNYEAQ, per germline (reference sequence). The full variable domain, its missing parts supplied by reference TRBV7-7 and TRBJ2-1, is GAGVSQSPRYKVTKRGQDVTLRCDPISSHATLYWYQQALGQGPEFLTYFNYEAQPDKSGLPSDRFSAERPEGSISTLTIQRTEQRDSAMYRCASSLHAGQASFEQFFGPGTRLTVL.

The table lists this clonotype with many counts. The J gene is TRBJ2-1, the V gene TRBV5-1; either TRBD1 or TRBD2 may fit D (5 bases each). This CDR3 comprises 13 residues. The V and J ends lost 3 bases and 5 bases respectively, with 9 bases between them. Germline CDR1 is SGHRS and CDR2 is YFSETQ. In nucleotides, the CDR3 is TGCGCCAGCAGCTGGGGACCGAACAATGAGCAGTTCTTC. Residues: CASSWGPNNEQFF.

The V gene is TRBV20-1, the J gene TRBJ2-5; the match to TRBD1 covers 7 bases. With 5 bases clipped from V and 4 bases from J, the junction kept 7 bases outside the gene matches. CDR1 is DFQATT, CDR2 SNEGSKA, per germline (reference sequence). The CDR3 sequence is 13 residues long. CDR3 in DNA: TGCAGTGCTGCCGGGACAGTGATAGAGACCCAGTACTTC. Translating it yields CSAAGTVIETQYF.

This clonotype was detected a few times. The chain combines TRBV4-1 with TRBJ1-1; no clear D gene. The V end was cut by 1 base, the J end by 0 bases, with 9 bases between. This CDR3 contains 15 residues. Germline CDR1 reads MGHRA; CDR2 reads YSYEKL. This CDR3 is CASSQGWGMNTEAFF. DNA for the CDR3: TGCGCCAGCAGCCAAGGGTGGGGTATGAACACTGAAGCTTTCTTT.

The genes are TRBV2 and TRBJ1-4; 7 bases line up with TRBD1. V shed 2 bases, J shed 3 bases, and the junction held 3 bases outside the gene matches. This CDR3 is built from 15 residues. Per the germline V gene, CDR1 is SNHLY and CDR2 is FYNNEI. CDR3 residues: CASSEPTGSNEKLFF. The CDR3 DNA follows: TGTGCCAGCAGTGAACCGACAGGGTCTAATGAAAAACTGTTTTTT. Full variable domain (rest looked up from reference TRBV2 and TRBJ1-4): EPEVTQTPSHQVTQMGQEVILRCVPISNHLYFYWYRQILGQKVEFLVSFYNNEISEKSEIFDDQFSVERPDGSNFTLKIRSTKLEDSAMYFCASSEPTGSNEKLFFGSGTQLSVL.

The chain recombines TRBV20-1 with TRBJ1-4; maybe TRBD1 (6 bases). The CDR3 runs to 15 residues. V lost 0 bases, J lost 4 bases, and 12 bases lay in between. CDR1 DFQATT and CDR2 SNEGSKA come from the germline V gene (reference sequence). For the CDR3, the DNA is TGCAGTGCTAGAGAGTCCAGGGGCCTTAATGAAAAACTGTTTTTT. This codes for CSARESRGLNEKLFF.

In this sample, this clonotype turned up a few times. The chain couples TRBV4-1 to TRBJ2-2; 10 bases match TRBD2. J gave up 6 bases and V 6 bases, and 7 bases lay outside the gene matches. The length of the CDR3 is 15 residues. The germline CDR1 and CDR2 sequences are MGHRA and YSYEKL. The CDR3: CASRQSLAGAGELFF. In DNA form, the CDR3 reads TGCGCCAGCAGACAAAGCCTAGCGGGAGCCGGGGAGCTGTTTTTT.

This clonotype was counted between two and nine times. This chain connects TRBV12-3 or TRBV12-4 to TRBJ1-1, with D maybe TRBD1 (5 bases). This CDR3 has 14 residues. Trimming cost V 1 base and J 5 bases, with 11 bases left between them. The CDR3 spells CASSLGLGETEAFF. CDR3 nucleotides: TGTGCCAGCAGTTTAGGCTTGGGGGAGACTGAAGCTTTCTTT.